This TCR beta chain comes out of a study of CD8+ T cells in alopecia areata. Study observations and caveats: Sequences from scalp samples also cover resident alphabeta T cells of normal skin. Many expanded lesional clones persisted in scalp and blood during tofacitinib treatment. Tofacitinib yielded significantly lower scalp clonality and fewer expanded CD8+ clones among the top 100. Scalp lesions, especially in alopecia totalis/universalis, had higher clonality than normal scalp.

Treatment denoted: oral pan-JAK inhibitor, 5-10 mg twice daily. CDR3 length: 15 amino acids. Looked up from germline, CDR1 is SQVTM and CDR2 is ANQGSEA. Trimming cost V 5 bases and J 12 bases; bases outside gene matches: 21. On this clone itself: The target antigen is unknown.

The authors extracted RNA and reverse transcribed it into cDNA as the sequencing template. The data were produced by immunoSEQ multiplex PCR, yet TCRdb's version contains in-frame clones alone and is incomplete. Found here are approximately 180,000 clones, over 55% of them singletons; the top ten hold 1%. The source material was CD4+ T cells sorted from blood, sampled at week 24, from a patient treated with tofacitinib. V gene TRBV29-1 combines with J gene TRBJ1-2; 7 nucleotides match TRBD1. The TCR originated in a human donor with alopecia areata. DNA for the CDR3: TGCAGCGTTCGGACCCAAACAGGGGTCGAAGGGCAGGACACCTTC. Translation: CSVRTQTGVEGQDTF.